The 27 T cell receptor beta chains in this list originate from one sample, sequenced in a study of identifying expanded T cells in peripheral blood. Clones were read by immunoSEQ multiplex PCR, and TCRdb kept only the in-frame ones, dropping some. Of about 120,000 clones in the sample, 75% to 90% were seen once. The specimen was blood. All receptors derive from a person aged 18 to 70 in good health.

This chain's CDR3 is CASSHDLVRQAGYTF. The CDR3 coding sequence is TGTGCCAGCAGTCACGACTTGGTAAGGCAGGCCGGCTACACCTTC. J is TRBJ1-2 and V is TRBV6-5; D is unclear. CDR3 size: 15 residues. Germline V lookup: CDR1 MNHEY, CDR2 SVGAGI. V was clipped by 5 bases and J by 8 bases, with 21 bases between them.

This clone was picked up a small number of times. The chain joins TRBV7-9 to TRBJ2-7; perhaps TRBD1 as D (6 bases). CDR3 length equals 12 residues. Looked up from germline, CDR1 is SEHNR and CDR2 is FQNEAQ (reference sequence). V lost 4 bases and J 4 bases, leaving 8 bases between the germline ends. The chain's CDR3 is CASSSQGYEQYF. The CDR3 DNA follows: TGTGCCAGCAGCTCTCAGGGGTACGAGCAGTACTTC.

V and J are TRBV2 and TRBJ1-3; D unresolved. Per germline, CDR1 SNHLY and CDR2 FYNNEI. Trimming stripped 6 bases from V and 0 bases from J, with 21 bases between. The CDR3 sequence is 18 residues long. Here the CDR3 DNA reads TGTGCCAGCAGAGAGAACACGTGGGCCTCCCGCTCTGGAAACACCATATATTTT. Protein product: CASRENTWASRSGNTIYF.

This clone has a count of ten or more. V is TRBV12-5 and J is TRBJ1-1; no clear D. Germline lookup yields CDR1 LGHNT and CDR2 FRNRAP. Trimming took off 5 bases at V and 4 bases at J, with 14 bases between the two ends. CDR3 size: 14 residues. This CDR3 reads CASGPSYKGTEAFF. DNA for the CDR3: TGTGCTAGTGGTCCATCGTACAAGGGCACTGAAGCTTTCTTT.

The chain joins TRBV4-1 to TRBJ2-5, with 11 bases aligning to TRBD2. From germline, CDR1 is MGHRA and CDR2 YSYEKL. V was pared by 4 bases and J by 5 bases, with 6 bases of the junction left unmatched. The CDR3 sequence is 15 residues long. The CDR3 DNA reads TGCGCCAGCAGCCCCTTAGCGGGGGGGGCGGAGACCCAGTACTTC. Translated: CASSPLAGGAETQYF.

This clone turned up a few times. The chain is built from TRBV29-1 and TRBJ1-2, with D unresolved. V shed 4 bases and J shed 2 bases, with 8 bases lying between them. Germline lookup yields CDR1 SQVTM and CDR2 ANQGSEA. The CDR3 loop spans 12 amino acids. CDR3 sequence reads: CSVVSVNYGYTF. Here the CDR3 DNA reads TGCAGCGTTGTCAGTGTGAACTATGGCTACACCTTC.

This clone was seen just once. The chain joins TRBV2 to TRBJ1-1; D gene uncertain. Germline CDR1 SNHLY, CDR2 FYNNEI. V shed 2 bases and J shed 1 base, with 5 bases lying between them. The CDR3 loop spans 13 amino acids. CDR3 nucleotides: TGTGCCAGCAGTGAACAGCCGAACACTGAAGCTTTCTTT. It yields the protein CASSEQPNTEAFF. The full variable domain, rest sourced from reference TRBV2 and TRBJ1-1, is EPEVTQTPSHQVTQMGQEVILRCVPISNHLYFYWYRQILGQKVEFLVSFYNNEISEKSEIFDDQFSVERPDGSNFTLKIRSTKLEDSAMYFCASSEQPNTEAFFGQGTRLTVV.

The rearrangement uses TRBV5-1 and TRBJ2-2, with a tentative D call TRBD2 (7 bases). Trimming removed 3 bases from V and 8 bases from J, with 11 bases in between. Germline CDR1 SGHRS, CDR2 YFSETQ. CDR3 length: 13 residues. The CDR3 nucleotides are TGCGCCAGCAGCTCGGGGGGCGTAGGGGAGCTGTTTTTT. This translates into CASSSGGVGELFF.

The chain uses TRBV4-3 and TRBJ1-1, with 8 bases identical to TRBD1. The CDR3 spans 13 residues. The V gene's germline CDR1 is LGHNA and CDR2 YSLEER. With 3 bases clipped from V and 9 bases from J, the junction kept 6 bases outside the gene matches. The CDR3 loop reads CASSHAGTGKAFF. CDR3 in DNA: TGCGCCAGCAGCCACGCCGGGACAGGTAAAGCTTTCTTT.

V and J are TRBV5-6 and TRBJ2-3, with TRBD1 as a possible D gene (6 bases). This CDR3 is built from 16 residues. The germline V and J ends were trimmed by 0 bases and 4 bases, with 15 bases remaining between them. The germline CDR1 and CDR2 sequences are SGHDT and YYEEEE. The CDR3: CASSLAGTFWSDTQYF. The CDR3 DNA sequence: TGTGCCAGCAGCTTGGCGGGGACATTCTGGTCAGATACGCAGTATTTT.

This clone was seen only once. The junction does not match germline at one end; this may be a read error. The chain joins TRBV18 to TRBJ2-7; maybe TRBD1 (8 bases). Looked up from germline, CDR1 is KGHSH and CDR2 is LQKENI. The CDR3 has 14 amino acids. CDR3: CASSPQGGPYEQYF. The CDR3 DNA is TGTGCCAGCTCCCCACAGGGGGGGCCTTACGAGCAGTACTTC.

This clone was seen only once. V and J are TRBV18 and TRBJ1-4, with 9 positions matching TRBD1. This CDR3 region has 15 residues. Germline lookup yields CDR1 KGHSH and CDR2 LQKENI. Unmatched junction bases numbered 11, after V lost 2 bases and J lost 13 bases. The CDR3 region is CASSPGTGPESGLFF. The CDR3 DNA is TGTGCCAGCTCACCAGGGACAGGGCCCGAGTCCGGACTGTTTTTT.

The chain uses TRBV28 and TRBJ2-7; D gene ambiguous. Germline V CDR1 and CDR2: MDHEN, SYDVKM. V dropped 6 bases and J dropped 0 bases, with 15 bases sitting between them. CDR3 size: 15 residues. CDR3 amino acids: CASRFGSRSSYEQYF. The CDR3 DNA reads TGTGCCAGCAGATTCGGGTCCCGCAGCTCCTACGAGCAGTACTTC.

The chain uses TRBV7-9 and TRBJ1-1, with TRBD1 as a possible D gene (5 bases). Per germline, CDR1 SEHNR and CDR2 FQNEAQ (reference sequence). Between the trimmed V and J ends, which lost 6 bases and 7 bases, there was a span of 30 bases. The CDR3 spans 18 residues. DNA for the CDR3: TGTGCCAGCAGTTATTTAGTGTTAAAGAGCGGCAGGGTGAGTGAAGCTTTCTTT. Translating it yields CASSYLVLKSGRVSEAFF.

The chain recombines TRBV6-4 with TRBJ1-1; possible D gene TRBD1, 6 bases. Trimming removed 9 bases from V and 0 bases from J, with 23 bases in between. Germline CDR1 reads MRHNA; CDR2 reads SNTAGT. CDR3 length: 17 amino acids. The CDR3 sequence: CASRLNEGDGMNTEAFF. Written as DNA, the CDR3 is TGTGCCAGTCGGCTTAACGAGGGGGATGGCATGAACACTGAAGCTTTCTTT.

DNA for the CDR3: TGTGCCAGCAGCCCGGGACAGGATGGCTACACCTTC. It encodes CASSPGQDGYTF. The genes are TRBV6-5 and TRBJ1-2; 8 nucleotides align to TRBD1. Germline V gene data show CDR1 as MNHEY and CDR2 as SVGAGI. The V gene end was trimmed by 6 bases and the J gene end by 6 bases; junction bases not matched to a gene: 3. This CDR3 comprises 12 residues.

The V and J genes are TRBV7-2 and TRBJ2-7; TRBD1 matches at 7 bases. The CDR3 consists of 16 residues. The V and J ends lost 0 bases and 4 bases, in that order; junction bases with no gene match: 9. Germline V gene lookup returns CDR1 SGHTA and CDR2 FQGNSA. DNA of the CDR3: TGTGCCAGCAGCTTAGCGGTTGGGACAGTCCCATACGAGCAGTACTTC. Its translation: CASSLAVGTVPYEQYF.

V usage is TRBV9 and J usage is TRBJ2-2; 7 bases map to TRBD2. The length of the CDR3 is 17 residues. V was clipped by 4 bases and J by 0 bases; unmatched bases: 9. Germline CDR1 and CDR2: SGDLS and YYNGEE. The CDR3 loop is CASSINPSGPNTGELFF. CDR3 in DNA: TGTGCCAGCAGCATCAATCCTAGCGGCCCGAACACCGGGGAGCTGTTTTTT.

The chain couples TRBV11-3 to TRBJ2-2; D is uncertain. The CDR3 has 15 amino acids. Germline V gene lookup returns CDR1 SGHNT and CDR2 YENEEA. The V end was cut by 7 bases, the J end by 1 base, with 13 bases between. CDR3 in amino acids: CASNKGGVNTGELFF. CDR3 DNA sequence: TGTGCCAGCAACAAGGGTGGGGTGAACACCGGGGAGCTGTTTTTT.

The V and J genes are TRBV5-6 and TRBJ1-3, with D maybe TRBD1 (5 bases). Germline V gene sequence: CDR1 SGHDT, CDR2 YYEEEE. CDR3 length equals 15 residues. V gave up 0 bases and J gave up 7 bases, with 14 bases separating them. The CDR3 coding sequence is TGTGCCAGCAGCTTGGAGCGGGGCTCCCGGAACACCATATATTTT. Translated, it gives CASSLERGSRNTIYF. Full variable domain (rest looked up from reference TRBV5-6 and TRBJ1-3): DAGVTQSPTHLIKTRGQQVTLRCSPKSGHDTVSWYQQALGQGPQFIFQYYEEEERQRGNFPDRFSGHQFPNYSSELNVNALLLGDSALYLCASSLERGSRNTIYFGEGSWLTVV.

The chain recombines TRBV11-2 with TRBJ1-6, with unresolved D. CDR1 is SGHAT, CDR2 FQNNGV, per germline. V shed 5 bases and J shed 7 bases, with 12 bases lying between them. The CDR3 spans 14 residues. CDR3 in DNA: TGTGCCAGCAGCCAATACAGTAGCAATTCACCCCTCCACTTT. This encodes CASSQYSSNSPLHF.

The chain uses TRBV18 and TRBJ1-5, with unresolved D. CDR1 is KGHSH and CDR2 is LQKENI in the germline V gene. The CDR3 has 13 residues. Trimming removed 6 bases at V and 3 bases at J, with 9 bases between. The DNA for the CDR3 is TGTGCCAGCTCGCTATGGGACAATCAGCCCCAGCATTTT. Its protein is CASSLWDNQPQHF.

The chain joins TRBV7-3 to TRBJ2-1, with TRBD2 matching 9 bases. Germline values: CDR1 SGHTA, CDR2 FQGTGA. The trim removed 3 bases at V and 9 bases at J, leaving 6 bases unmatched. This CDR3 has 14 residues. The CDR3: CASSLTSGPGEQFF. The DNA for the CDR3 is TGTGCCAGCAGCTTGACTAGCGGTCCTGGTGAGCAGTTCTTC.

The CDR3 sequence: CASSSWDRQETQYF. In nucleotides, the CDR3 is TGTGCCAGCAGCTCTTGGGACAGACAAGAGACCCAGTACTTC. V and J are TRBV13 and TRBJ2-5; 7 bases align to TRBD1. CDR3 length: 14 residues. V lost 4 bases, J lost 2 bases, and 4 bases stayed unmatched. Germline CDR1 PRHDT, CDR2 FYEKMQ (reference sequence).

V usage is TRBV4-1 and J usage is TRBJ1-1, with TRBD1 as a possible D gene (5 bases). V lost 3 bases and J lost 8, with 22 bases in between. The CDR3 totals 16 residues. Per the germline V gene, CDR1 is MGHRA and CDR2 is YSYEKL. The CDR3 sequence is CASSQPFTRDVSEAFF. The CDR3 DNA sequence: TGCGCCAGCAGCCAGCCTTTCACCCGGGACGTCTCGGAAGCTTTCTTT.

J is TRBJ1-2 and V is TRBV29-1; D is perhaps TRBD1 (6 bases). Germline V gene sequence: CDR1 SQVTM, CDR2 ANQGSEA. The CDR3 loop spans 13 amino acids. The V gene lost 5 bases and the J gene lost 6 bases, with 16 bases spanning the gap. CDR3: CSVPRGGLNGYTF. The CDR3 nucleotides read TGCAGCGTTCCTAGGGGGGGATTGAATGGCTACACCTTC.

This chain joins TRBV7-6 and TRBJ1-3, with D unresolved. Trimming stripped 3 bases from V and 2 bases from J, with 14 bases between. Germline V gives CDR1 SGHVS, CDR2 FNYEAQ. This CDR3 is 16 amino acids long. The CDR3 nucleotides are TGTGCCAGCAGCTTTGGTGGGCCATTGGCTGGAAACACCATATATTTT. Amino acids: CASSFGGPLAGNTIYF.